This record looks at one TCR beta chain sequence and its context. The record originates from a study of blood T cell repertoires in COVID-19. Across the study: Samples representing acute and convalescent COVID-19 were sourced from the United States, Italy and Spain. Sources were T cells, B-cell-depleted T cells, or PBMCs; the material itself was cDNA or gDNA.

In the authors' workflow: Researchers report that nucleated cell counts were estimated from reference gene primer amplification. The method was immunoSEQ multiplex PCR; TCRdb's version includes in-frame clones alone and lacks a portion of them. V, J and clone size derive from that table, while D and trimming were established from the DNA sequence. Of about 250,000 clones listed, around 90% are singletons. Trimming took off 0 bases at V and 7 bases at J, with 18 bases between the two ends. CDR1 is LGHNA and CDR2 is YNFKEQ in the germline V gene. The CDR3 is 17 amino acids. This TCR was recovered from a man aged 80 or over with acute or convalescent COVID-19. The chain combines TRBV4-2 with TRBJ1-4; tentative D call: TRBD1 (6 bases). Sequencing was done on a sample of peripheral blood. CDR3: CASSQDLRRGRGEKLFF. CDR3 in DNA: TGTGCCAGCAGCCAAGATCTCCGCAGGGGAAGAGGTGAAAAACTGTTTTTT.